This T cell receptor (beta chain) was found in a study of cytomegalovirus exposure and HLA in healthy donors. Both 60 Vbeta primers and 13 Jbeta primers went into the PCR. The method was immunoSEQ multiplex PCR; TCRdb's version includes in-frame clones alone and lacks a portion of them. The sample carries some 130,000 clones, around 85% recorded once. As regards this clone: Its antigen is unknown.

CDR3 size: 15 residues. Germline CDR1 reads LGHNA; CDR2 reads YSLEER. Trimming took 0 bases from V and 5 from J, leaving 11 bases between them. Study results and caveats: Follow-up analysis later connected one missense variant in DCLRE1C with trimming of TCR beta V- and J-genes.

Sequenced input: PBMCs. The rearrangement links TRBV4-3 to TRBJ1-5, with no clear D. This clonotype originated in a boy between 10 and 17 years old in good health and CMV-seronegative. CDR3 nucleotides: TGCGCCAGCAGCCAAGACTTCGGGAGCTATCAGCCCCAGCATTTT. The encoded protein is CASSQDFGSYQPQHF.